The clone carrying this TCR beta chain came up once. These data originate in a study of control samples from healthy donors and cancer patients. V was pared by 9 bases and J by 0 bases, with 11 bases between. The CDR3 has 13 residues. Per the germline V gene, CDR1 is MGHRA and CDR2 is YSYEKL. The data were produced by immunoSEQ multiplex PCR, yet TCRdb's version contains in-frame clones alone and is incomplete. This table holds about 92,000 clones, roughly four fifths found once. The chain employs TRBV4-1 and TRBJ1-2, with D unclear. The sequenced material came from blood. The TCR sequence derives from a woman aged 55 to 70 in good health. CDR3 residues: CASTSPANYGYTF. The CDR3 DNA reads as TGCGCCAGTACCAGCCCTGCTAACTATGGCTACACCTTC.